Given below is one T cell receptor beta chain in context. The clone's antigen remains unknown. Base qualities are not recorded, but no much larger clone differs from it by a single base. TCRbeta CDR3 regions were amplified from genomic DNA using the immunoSEQ Assay, a bias-controlled multiplex PCR. The paper's data handling went like this. The number of nucleated cells in each sample was estimated from the amplification of reference gene primers within the assay. To quantify the absolute abundance of each unique TCRbeta CDR3 rearrangement, sequence reads were collapsed and filtered. Productive Simpson clonality was computed per sample as the square root of Simpson's diversity index over productive rearrangements. Held by TCRdb, this immuneACCESS table contains in-frame sequences only and omits some clones. Under half of the omission traces to an unresolved V gene where checked; the cause of the rest is unknown. V and J calls and clone size come straight from that table; D and trimming were deduced from the DNA. Here the sample has about 180,000 clones; roughly 77% occur a single time. The ten biggest clones cover about 10% of the sample.

CDR1 and CDR2 are read off the germline V gene as MGHDK and SYGVNS. For this chain, trimming is 3 bases at the V end and 4 bases at the J end, and the number of junction bases without a gene match is 3. The CDR3 covers 14 residues, taking in both the cysteine and the phenylalanine. Only the CDR3 part of the read is kept: 42 bases, read in frame from the first base. The source of the sample is a study of blood T cell repertoires in COVID-19 (TCRdb year 2020). As for the study more broadly: Collaborator samples came from the United States, Italy and Spain and covered acute and convalescent phases of COVID-19. The prospective study material was composed of cDNA or gDNA derived from T cells, B-cell-depleted T cells, or PBMCs. Subjects who had been exposed to COVID-19, were actively infected with it, or had recovered from it provided the deeply sampled blood TCRbeta repertoires that made up the dataset. The repertoires were made available in a free public database intended to serve as a resource for research on the immune response to SARS-CoV-2. Samples came from the ongoing ImmuneRACE study (first 160 participants) plus 1,254 subjects from 6 global collaborators. Sample metadata almost always included a de-identified subject ID, COVID-19 status, age in years and sex. HLA class I and class II types, where available, came from metadata supplied by the sample provider rather than from assay-based typing. On the study overall, not on this receptor specifically: How much clinical and demographic metadata was included differed by source and by participant, and the metadata was provided uncurated.

At one collaborating source in Seattle, patients were enrolled during active infection and were followed longitudinally through the course of disease. Each collaborating institution followed its own protocols to collect whole blood in K2EDTA tubes. For TCRbeta analysis, collaborator samples were shipped as frozen whole blood, as isolated PBMCs, or as DNA extracted from either sample type. This receptor chain uses TRBV25-1 and TRBJ2-3; the central 8 bases match TRBD2. The receptor was isolated from a woman of 80 years or more with COVID-19, enrolled during active disease. The sequenced sample was peripheral blood. The DNA reads TGTGCCAGCAGTGACGGGGGGGGCGCAGATACGCAGTATTTT. Its amino acids are CASSDGGGADTQYF.